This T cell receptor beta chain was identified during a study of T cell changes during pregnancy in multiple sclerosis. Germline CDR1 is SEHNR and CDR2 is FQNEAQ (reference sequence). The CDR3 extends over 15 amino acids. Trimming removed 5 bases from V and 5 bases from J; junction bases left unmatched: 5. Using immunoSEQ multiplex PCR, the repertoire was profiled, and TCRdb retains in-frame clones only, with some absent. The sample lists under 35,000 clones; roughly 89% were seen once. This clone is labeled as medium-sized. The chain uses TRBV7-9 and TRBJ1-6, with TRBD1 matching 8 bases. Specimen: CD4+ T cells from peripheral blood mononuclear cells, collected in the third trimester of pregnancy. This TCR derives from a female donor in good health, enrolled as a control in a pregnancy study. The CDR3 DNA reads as TGTGCCAGCAGCCCTACAGGGGGGAATAATTCACCCCTCCACTTT. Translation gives CASSPTGGNNSPLHF.